Below are 14 T cell receptor beta chains sequenced from a single sample in a study of T-cell reconstitution after alpha-beta-depleted transplantation in children. Preparation of the TCRbeta library used unique molecular identifiers. TCRdb redid the calling of the PCR reads with MiXCR, one entry per CDR3 protein. This sample has about 400,000 distinct CDR3 sequences, with about 20% found just once. The source material was PBMCs from the stem cell graft donor, sampled from the stem cell graft. The receptors stem from a human donor who donated a stem cell graft to a child with acute myeloid leukemia.

The chain joins TRBV16 to TRBJ1-2; D unresolved. CDR3 size: 16 residues. Looked up from germline, CDR1 is KGHSY and CDR2 is FQNENV. Deletions cut 0 bases from V and 4 bases from J, with 15 bases between. CDR3 residues: CASSQSFGRTFYGYTF. CDR3 DNA sequence: TGTGCCAGCAGCCAATCATTTGGCAGGACCTTCTATGGCTACACCTTC.

CDR3 sequence reads: CATSDWDLLTQYF. The CDR3 region has the DNA TGTGCCACCAGTGATTGGGACCTCCTAACGCAGTATTTT. V gene TRBV24-1 combines with J gene TRBJ2-3; D possibly matches TRBD1 or TRBD2 (5 bases each). The CDR3 extends over 13 amino acids. With 2 bases removed from V and 9 bases from J, the gap between germline ends came to 11 bases. Germline V gene lookup returns CDR1 KGHDR and CDR2 SFDVKD.

This clonotype was observed at least ten times. V gene TRBV28 combines with J gene TRBJ2-5, with a tentative D call TRBD2 (6 bases). The CDR3 extends over 14 amino acids. Germline assignment: CDR1 MDHEN and CDR2 SYDVKM. The germline V and J ends were trimmed by 6 bases and 2 bases, with 13 bases remaining between them. CDR3: CASSRLGGQETQYF. As DNA, the CDR3 is TGTGCCAGCAGCCGTCTAGGAGGGCAAGAGACCCAGTACTTC.

This clonotype was seen ten or more times. This sequence joins TRBV5-1 and TRBJ2-1; 8 nucleotides align to TRBD2. The junction had 8 bases not matched to a gene; V was cut back by 3 bases and J by 6 bases. The CDR3 length is 15 residues. CDR1 and CDR2 (germline): SGHRS, YFSETQ. The CDR3 DNA follows: TGCGCCAGCAGCTCCTTAGCGGGACTAGGCAATGAGCAGTTCTTC. This codes for CASSSLAGLGNEQFF. Using reference TRBV5-1 and TRBJ2-1 for the parts outside the CDR3, the full variable domain is KAGVTQTPRYLIKTRGQQVTLSCSPISGHRSVSWYQQTPGQGLQFLFEYFSETQRNKGNFPGRFSGRQFSNSRSEMNVSTLELGDSALYLCASSSLAGLGNEQFFGPGTRLTVL.

About this clonotype: The junction does not match germline at one end; this may be a read error. V is TRBV7-9 and J is TRBJ2-7, with a weak D call TRBD1 (6 bases). Per germline, CDR1 SEHNR and CDR2 FQNEAQ (reference sequence). The CDR3 consists of 13 residues. This CDR3 is CASRSSSRGEEYF. For the CDR3, the DNA is TGTGCCAGCAGATCCTCTTCCAGGGGCGAGGAGTACTTC.

This clonotype was seen many times. The chain couples TRBV7-2 to TRBJ1-5; tentatively, D is TRBD1 (6 bases). V lost 1 base, J lost 6 bases, and 13 bases lay in between. Germline CDR1 and CDR2: SGHTA and FQGNSA. The CDR3 covers 15 residues. The CDR3 is CASSLVSGAGQPQHF. CDR3 bases: TGTGCCAGCAGCTTAGTTTCGGGGGCCGGTCAGCCCCAGCATTTT. Variable domain in full (rest from reference TRBV7-2 and TRBJ1-5): GAGVSQSPSNKVTEKGKDVELRCDPISGHTALYWYRQSLGQGLEFLIYFQGNSAPDKSGLPSDRFSAERTGGSVSTLTIQRTQQEDSAVYLCASSLVSGAGQPQHFGDGTRLSIL.

There are a few counts of this clonotype. The chain is built from TRBV28 and TRBJ2-1; D call uncertain. The V gene's germline CDR1 is MDHEN and CDR2 SYDVKM. V was clipped by 5 bases and J by 4 bases, with 9 bases between them. The CDR3 totals 13 residues. The DNA for the CDR3 is TGTGCCAGCAGTGGAAGGCGGTACAATGAGCAGTTCTTC. It encodes CASSGRRYNEQFF.

This clonotype was seen a handful of times. V is TRBV5-1 and J is TRBJ2-7; 11 positions match TRBD2. CDR1 is SGHRS and CDR2 is YFSETQ in the germline V gene. The length of the CDR3 is 19 residues. J was trimmed by 1 base and V by 3 bases; bases with no gene match: 15. CDR3 in amino acids: CASSSLKLTSGMKSYEQYF. The CDR3, as DNA: TGCGCCAGCAGCTCCCTTAAGCTGACTAGCGGGATGAAGTCCTACGAGCAGTACTTC. Drawing the rest from reference TRBV5-1 and TRBJ2-7, the complete variable domain is KAGVTQTPRYLIKTRGQQVTLSCSPISGHRSVSWYQQTPGQGLQFLFEYFSETQRNKGNFPGRFSGRQFSNSRSEMNVSTLELGDSALYLCASSSLKLTSGMKSYEQYFGPGTRLTVT.

The genes are TRBV7-7 and TRBJ2-7; a possible D gene is TRBD1 (6 bases). From germline, CDR1 is SSHAT and CDR2 FNYEAQ (reference sequence). The CDR3 totals 15 residues. V was cut by 1 base and J by 1 base, with 11 bases left in between. The CDR3, as DNA: TGTGCCAGCAGCTTAGAGCCAGGGGCATCCTACGAGCAGTACTTC. Its protein is CASSLEPGASYEQYF. Full variable domain (remainder filled in from reference TRBV7-7 and TRBJ2-7): GAGVSQSPRYKVTKRGQDVTLRCDPISSHATLYWYQQALGQGPEFLTYFNYEAQPDKSGLPSDRFSAERPEGSISTLTIQRTEQRDSAMYRCASSLEPGASYEQYFGPGTRLTVT.

The rearrangement links TRBV30 to TRBJ2-1, with D perhaps matching TRBD2 (5 bases). Germline V gene lookup returns CDR1 GTSNPN and CDR2 SVGIG (reference sequence). The germline V and J ends were trimmed by 2 bases and 1 base, with 6 bases remaining between them. The CDR3 is 13 amino acids. CDR3 DNA sequence: TGTGCCTGGAGTAGGGAGTCCTACAATGAGCAGTTCTTC. This sequence encodes CAWSRESYNEQFF.

The rearrangement joins TRBV28 to TRBJ2-1; 10 bases match TRBD1. The CDR3 sequence is 14 residues long. V lost 2 bases and J lost 6; bases outside the gene matches: 1. Germline CDR1 MDHEN, CDR2 SYDVKM. The CDR3 region is CASSLGDRGNEQFF. CDR3 DNA: TGTGCCAGCAGTTTAGGGGACAGGGGCAATGAGCAGTTCTTC.

The gene calls are TRBV24-1 and TRBJ1-2; maybe TRBD1 (6 bases). CDR3 length: 17 amino acids. The germline CDR1 and CDR2 sequences are KGHDR and SFDVKD. The V and J ends lost 2 bases and 5 bases respectively, with 20 bases between them. DNA of the CDR3: TGTGCCACCAGTGATTCCGGGGGCAGATCGACAGGATATGGCTACACCTTC. Residues: CATSDSGGRSTGYGYTF.

This clonotype was detected many times. V usage is TRBV29-1 and J usage is TRBJ2-2; D unresolved. This CDR3 is 12 amino acids long. Germline V lookup: CDR1 SQVTM, CDR2 ANQGSEA. Trimming removed 4 bases at V and 3 bases at J, with 6 bases between. The DNA for the CDR3 is TGCAGCGTTGGGCTACACACCGGGGAGCTGTTTTTT. Protein sequence: CSVGLHTGELFF.

The V call is TRBV20-1, the J call TRBJ1-5, with unresolved D. Germline V gene data show CDR1 as DFQATT and CDR2 as SNEGSKA (reference sequence). The V end lost 3 bases, the J end lost 13 bases, and 13 bases lay between the germline ends. The CDR3 totals 11 residues. CDR3 sequence (DNA): TGCAGTGCTAGCTCGTCGGAGCGGCAGCATTTT. It is translated as CSASSSERQHF.